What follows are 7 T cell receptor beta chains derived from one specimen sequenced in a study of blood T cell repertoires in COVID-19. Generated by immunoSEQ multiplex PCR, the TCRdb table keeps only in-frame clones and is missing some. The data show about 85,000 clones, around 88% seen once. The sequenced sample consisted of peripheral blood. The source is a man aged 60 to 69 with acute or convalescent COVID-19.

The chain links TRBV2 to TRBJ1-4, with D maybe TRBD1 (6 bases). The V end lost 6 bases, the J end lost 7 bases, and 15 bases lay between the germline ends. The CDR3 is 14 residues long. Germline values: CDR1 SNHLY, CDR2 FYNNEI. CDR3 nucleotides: TGTGCCAGCAGGGGGGACCGGGGGGCTGAAAAACTGTTTTTT. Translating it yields CASRGDRGAEKLFF.

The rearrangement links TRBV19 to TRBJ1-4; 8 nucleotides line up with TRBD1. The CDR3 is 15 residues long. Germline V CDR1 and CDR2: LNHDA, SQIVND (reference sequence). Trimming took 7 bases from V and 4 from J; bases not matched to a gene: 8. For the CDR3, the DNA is TGTGCCAGTAATCCCACAGGGGGACTTAATGAAAAACTGTTTTTT. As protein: CASNPTGGLNEKLFF.

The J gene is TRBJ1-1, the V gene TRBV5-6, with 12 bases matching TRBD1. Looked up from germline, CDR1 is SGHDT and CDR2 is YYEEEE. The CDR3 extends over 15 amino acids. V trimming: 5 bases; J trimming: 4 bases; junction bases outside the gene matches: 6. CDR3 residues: CASRGQGAPGTEAFF. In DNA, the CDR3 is TGTGCCAGCAGGGGACAGGGGGCGCCGGGCACTGAAGCTTTCTTT.

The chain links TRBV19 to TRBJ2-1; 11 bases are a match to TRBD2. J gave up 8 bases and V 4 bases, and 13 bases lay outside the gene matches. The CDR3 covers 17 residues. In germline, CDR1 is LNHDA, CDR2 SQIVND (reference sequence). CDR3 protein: CASSKGQTSGAGDEQFF. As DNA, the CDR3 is TGTGCCAGTAGTAAAGGCCAGACTAGCGGGGCCGGGGATGAGCAGTTCTTC.

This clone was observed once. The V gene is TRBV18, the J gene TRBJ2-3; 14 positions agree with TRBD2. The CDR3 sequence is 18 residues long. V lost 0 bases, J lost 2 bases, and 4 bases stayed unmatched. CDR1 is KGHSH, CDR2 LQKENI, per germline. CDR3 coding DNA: TGTGCCAGCTCACCACCGGGACTAGCGGGGGCCCTCACAGATACGCAGTATTTT. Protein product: CASSPPGLAGALTDTQYF.

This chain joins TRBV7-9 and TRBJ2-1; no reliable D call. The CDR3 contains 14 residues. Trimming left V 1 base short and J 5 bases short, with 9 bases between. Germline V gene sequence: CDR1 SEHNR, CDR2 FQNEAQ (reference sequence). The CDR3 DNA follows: TGTGCCAGCAGCTTAGGCGGCAAGAACAATGAGCAGTTCTTC. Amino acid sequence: CASSLGGKNNEQFF.

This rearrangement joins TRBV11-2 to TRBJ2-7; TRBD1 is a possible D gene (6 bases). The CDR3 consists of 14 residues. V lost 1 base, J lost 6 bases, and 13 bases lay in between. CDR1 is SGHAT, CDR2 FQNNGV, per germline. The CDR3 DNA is TGTGCCAGCAGCTTAGGGGGGCTTTGGGGCGAGCAGTACTTC. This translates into CASSLGGLWGEQYF.